Each of the 28 T cell receptor beta chains below was sequenced from the same sample in a study of T cells after yellow fever vaccination. TCRdb re-called the 5' RACE reads with MiXCR, one entry per CDR3 protein. The data contain 450,000 to 650,000 distinct CDR3 sequences, 20% to 25% of them seen just once; the ten biggest clones take up about 16%. The material sequenced was PBMCs, taken 21 days after the first yellow fever vaccination. Source of these receptors: a man aged 18-30 years who received the YFV17D yellow fever vaccine.

This clonotype appeared a few times. The chain carries TRBV24-1 and TRBJ2-1, with TRBD1 matching 9 bases. This CDR3 spans 17 amino acids. The J segment lost 0 bases and the V segment lost 4 bases, leaving 6 bases of the junction unmatched. Germline CDR1 reads KGHDR; CDR2 reads SFDVKD. As DNA, the CDR3 is TGTGCCACCAGTGACCCTGGGACAGGGACCTCCTACAATGAGCAGTTCTTC. Its translation: CATSDPGTGTSYNEQFF.

The CDR3 bases are TGTGCCAGCAGTTACGTGTATCAGCCCCAGCATTTT. Translating gives CASSYVYQPQHF. The chain joins TRBV6-2 or TRBV6-3 to TRBJ1-5; unclear D gene. Germline V gene lookup returns CDR1 MNHEY and CDR2 SVGEGT. This CDR3 spans 12 amino acids. The V and J ends lost 2 bases and 5 bases respectively, with 4 bases between them.

The J gene is TRBJ1-4, the V gene TRBV7-9; D may be TRBD1 (5 bases). V was shortened by 4 bases and J by 7 bases, with 10 bases between the two germline ends. The CDR3 runs 13 residues. The germline V gene encodes CDR1 SEHNR and CDR2 FQNEAQ (reference sequence). The chain's CDR3 is CASSSDKTEKLFF. The CDR3 region has the DNA TGTGCCAGCAGCTCGGACAAAACTGAAAAACTGTTTTTT.

The V gene is TRBV12-3 or TRBV12-4, the J gene TRBJ2-1; D may be TRBD2 (5 bases). With 7 bases removed from V and 5 bases from J, the gap between germline ends came to 12 bases. This CDR3 has 13 residues. CDR3 coding DNA: TGTGCCAGCAACGGACGGGGAAACAATGAGCAGTTCTTC. Its translation is CASNGRGNNEQFF.

The chain recombines TRBV2 with TRBJ2-1, with 7 positions matching TRBD1. CDR1 is SNHLY, CDR2 FYNNEI, per germline. V shed 3 bases and J 3 bases; nucleotides not matched to a gene: 17. The CDR3 is 19 residues long. The chain's CDR3 is CASSDRDRALIVVYNEQFF. CDR3 DNA sequence: TGTGCCAGCAGTGACCGGGACAGAGCCCTTATTGTCGTCTACAATGAGCAGTTCTTC.

This clonotype has more than one count but fewer than ten. CDR3 sequence reads: CSVWAASSGNTIYF. The CDR3 nucleotides are TGCAGTGTCTGGGCGGCCTCTTCTGGAAACACCATATATTTT. The rearrangement joins TRBV20-1 to TRBJ1-3; D uncertain. The germline gives CDR1 DFQATT, CDR2 SNEGSKA (reference sequence). V lost 7 bases, J lost 1 base, and 14 bases lay in between. CDR3 size: 14 residues.

This clonotype was detected a few times. The gene calls are TRBV4-1 and TRBJ1-2; D is possibly TRBD1 (6 bases). Trimming pared 0 bases from V and 4 bases from J, leaving 15 bases between. The CDR3 runs to 16 residues. CDR1 and CDR2 (germline): MGHRA, YSYEKL. The CDR3: CASSQDPGGLGYGYTF. In DNA form, the CDR3 reads TGCGCCAGCAGCCAAGATCCCGGGGGGCTCGGCTATGGCTACACCTTC.

The rearrangement joins TRBV20-1 to TRBJ2-5; possibly TRBD1 for D (5 bases). The CDR3 has 16 amino acids. V was cut by 1 base and J by 1 base, with 16 bases left in between. CDR1 is DFQATT and CDR2 is SNEGSKA in the germline V gene (reference sequence). DNA of the CDR3: TGCAGTGCTAGAGCCCCTGGGGCATCCGTCCAAGAGACCCAGTACTTC. It translates to CSARAPGASVQETQYF.

The chain recombines TRBV9 with TRBJ2-1, with D possibly being TRBD1 or TRBD2 (6 bases each). CDR1 is SGDLS and CDR2 is YYNGEE in the germline V gene. V was pared by 3 bases and J by 9 bases, with 13 bases between. This CDR3 is 13 amino acids long. In DNA form, the CDR3 reads TGTGCCAGCAGCGGGGGGGCCATGCTTGAGCAGTTCTTC. Translation: CASSGGAMLEQFF.

The table lists this clonotype with many counts. The V call is TRBV12-3 or TRBV12-4, the J call TRBJ1-2, with D uncertain. The CDR3 runs to 12 residues. Between the trimmed V and J ends, which lost 5 bases and 8 bases, there was a span of 12 bases. The CDR3 DNA follows: TGTGCCAGCAGTCTAGGCGTGGGAGGCTACACCTTC. Residues: CASSLGVGGYTF.

The chain uses TRBV9 and TRBJ2-7; D remains unclear. V was trimmed by 0 bases and J by 2 bases, leaving 9 bases between them. The CDR3 contains 14 residues. Germline V gene sequence: CDR1 SGDLS, CDR2 YYNGEE. CDR3 nucleotide sequence: TGTGCCAGCAGCGTAGGACGAATCCCCTACGAGCAGTACTTC. The encoded protein is CASSVGRIPYEQYF. The full variable domain, its missing parts supplied by reference TRBV9 and TRBJ2-7, is DSGVTQTPKHLITATGQRVTLRCSPRSGDLSVYWYQQSLDQGLQFLIQYYNGEERAKGNILERFSAQQFPDLHSELNLSSLELGDSALYFCASSVGRIPYEQYFGPGTRLTVT.

The rearrangement joins TRBV27 to TRBJ2-3; D unclear. Germline values: CDR1 MNHEY, CDR2 SMNVEV (reference sequence). This CDR3 is 16 amino acids long. Trimming stripped 6 bases from V and 0 bases from J, with 16 bases between. This chain's CDR3 is CASRLGAGISTDTQYF. The CDR3, as DNA: TGTGCCAGCAGGTTAGGTGCAGGTATTAGCACAGATACGCAGTATTTT.

The chain employs TRBV3-1 and TRBJ1-2, with D perhaps TRBD1 (5 bases). Germline assignment: CDR1 LGHDT and CDR2 YNNKEL (reference sequence). V lost 0 bases and J lost 4, with 12 bases in between. The CDR3 spans 15 residues. The CDR3 reads CASSQDRGPSYGYTF. The CDR3 DNA reads as TGTGCCAGCAGCCAAGATAGGGGTCCCAGCTATGGCTACACCTTC.

In its sample, this clonotype was seen many times. The chain carries TRBV18 and TRBJ2-2; tentatively, D is TRBD2 (5 bases). Trimming stripped 1 base from V and 2 bases from J, with 11 bases between. This CDR3 comprises 16 residues. The germline V gene encodes CDR1 KGHSH and CDR2 LQKENI. The CDR3 bases are TGTGCCAGCTCACCACGGGCAGCGGCTAACACCGGGGAGCTGTTTTTT. It yields the protein CASSPRAAANTGELFF.

The chain links TRBV5-1 to TRBJ2-5, with D unresolved. The CDR3 has 15 amino acids. Between the trimmed V and J ends, which lost 2 bases and 1 base, there was a span of 12 bases. CDR1 is SGHRS, CDR2 YFSETQ, per germline. CDR3 DNA sequence: TGCGCCAGCAGCTTTGAGGTCCCGGGCCAAGAGACCCAGTACTTC. Translated, it gives CASSFEVPGQETQYF.

This clonotype showed up just a few times. The J gene is TRBJ1-2, the V gene TRBV6-1, with D perhaps matching TRBD1 (5 bases). This CDR3 region has 15 residues. Trimming removed 6 bases at V and 4 bases at J, with 18 bases between. Germline V gene data show CDR1 as MNHNS and CDR2 as SASEGT. CDR3 DNA sequence: TGTGCCAGCAGACCTGGGACCTCCGGGAGCTATGGCTACACCTTC. Translated, it gives CASRPGTSGSYGYTF.

The rearrangement joins TRBV10-3 to TRBJ2-1; 10 bases agree with TRBD2. The CDR3 is 13 amino acids. CDR1 and CDR2 from the germline V gene are ENHRY and SYGVKD. V was clipped by 5 bases and J by 8 bases; unmatched bases: 3. CDR3 amino acids: CAISSGGADEQFF. The CDR3 region has the DNA TGTGCCATCAGTAGCGGGGGGGCCGATGAGCAGTTCTTC.

This clonotype was recorded many times. The J gene is TRBJ2-7, the V gene TRBV7-9, with 7 bases lining up with TRBD1. Trimming removed 5 bases from V and 0 bases from J; junction bases left unmatched: 4. The CDR3 totals 14 residues. CDR1 and CDR2 (germline): SEHNR, FQNEAQ (reference sequence). CDR3 in DNA: TGTGCCAGCAGCCTACAGGGGAGCTCCTACGAGCAGTACTTC. Translated: CASSLQGSSYEQYF.

The chain combines TRBV6-2 or TRBV6-3 with TRBJ2-3; D gene unclear. Trimming cost V 10 bases and J 2 bases, with 10 bases left between them. Germline V gives CDR1 MNHEY, CDR2 SVGEGT. CDR3 size: 12 residues. CDR3 in DNA: TGTGCCACCACCACTACCACAGATACGCAGTATTTT. Translated, it gives CATTTTTDTQYF.

The V gene is TRBV6-2 or TRBV6-3, the J gene TRBJ2-7; TRBD1 aligns across 11 bases. CDR1 is MNHEY and CDR2 is SVGEGT in the germline V gene. V trimming: 7 bases; J trimming: 4 bases; junction bases outside the gene matches: 6. The CDR3 runs 14 residues. The CDR3 loop is CASKSGTGGYEQYV. CDR3 DNA: TGTGCCAGCAAATCCGGGACAGGGGGTTACGAGCAGTACGTC.

This clonotype was detected a few times. The V and J genes are TRBV20-1 and TRBJ1-2; D is perhaps TRBD1 (5 bases). Germline CDR1 reads DFQATT; CDR2 reads SNEGSKA (reference sequence). CDR3 length: 14 residues. V dropped 2 bases and J dropped 4 bases, with 14 bases sitting between them. The CDR3 DNA reads TGCAGTGCTAGAATCCCACGGGACCGCTATGGCTACACCTTC. As protein: CSARIPRDRYGYTF.

This clonotype was detected only a few times. The chain joins TRBV15 to TRBJ2-1; 9 nucleotides align to TRBD1. V shed 5 bases and J 6 bases; nucleotides not matched to a gene: 11. The CDR3 is made up of 16 amino acids. Germline V lookup: CDR1 LNHNV, CDR2 YYDKDF (reference sequence). The CDR3 DNA reads TGTGCCACCAGCCCTCTTTTGGGGACAGGGTCCAATGAGCAGTTCTTC. Its protein is CATSPLLGTGSNEQFF.

This rearrangement joins TRBV7-2 to TRBJ2-3, with D perhaps TRBD1 (6 bases). Trimming removed 4 bases from V and 7 bases from J, with 15 bases in between. CDR1 is SGHTA and CDR2 is FQGNSA in the germline V gene. The length of the CDR3 is 14 residues. CDR3 nucleotide sequence: TGTGCCAGCAGCTCCCTGACAGGAGTTTATACGCAGTATTTT. Amino acids: CASSSLTGVYTQYF.

There are a few counts of this clonotype. The chain has TRBV6-5 and TRBJ2-2; TRBD2 might be the D (5 bases). V shed 2 bases and J shed 4 bases, with 11 bases lying between them. The germline gives CDR1 MNHEY, CDR2 SVGAGI. CDR3 length equals 15 residues. The CDR3 region is CASSYASLGTGELFF. The CDR3 nucleotides read TGTGCCAGCAGTTACGCTAGCTTAGGCACCGGGGAGCTGTTTTTT.

The chain couples TRBV4-3 to TRBJ1-4, with D uncertain. Trimming took off 5 bases at V and 7 bases at J, with 32 bases between the two ends. The CDR3 totals 20 residues. Germline assignment: CDR1 LGHNA and CDR2 YSLEER. In nucleotides, the CDR3 is TGCGCCAGCAGCGCTCGTAGTAAGGGCCCAGAGTCCTTGGGTGGTGAAAAACTGTTTTTT. Translating gives CASSARSKGPESLGGEKLFF.

The chain has TRBV24-1 and TRBJ2-1; D tentatively reads TRBD1 or TRBD2 (6 bases each). Trimming cost V 9 bases and J 7 bases, with 21 bases left between them. Per the germline V gene, CDR1 is KGHDR and CDR2 is SFDVKD. This CDR3 region has 15 residues. The CDR3 DNA sequence: TGTGCCACCGGCTCCCGTACGGGGGCGGGAAATGAGCAGTTCTTC. This encodes CATGSRTGAGNEQFF.

This clonotype appeared a few times. This CDR3 reads CASSSAANTGELFF. Here the CDR3 DNA reads TGTGCCAGCTCAAGTGCGGCTAACACCGGGGAGCTGTTTTTT. This chain joins TRBV6-1 and TRBJ2-2; D gene uncertain. V lost 8 bases and J 2 bases, leaving 12 bases between the germline ends. Germline CDR1 reads MNHNS; CDR2 reads SASEGT. The CDR3 has 14 amino acids.

This clonotype was detected a few times. The gene calls are TRBV20-1 and TRBJ1-1; D gene ambiguous. The germline gives CDR1 DFQATT, CDR2 SNEGSKA (reference sequence). V lost 6 bases to trimming and J lost 2 bases, with 13 bases between them. This CDR3 is 13 amino acids long. In nucleotides, the CDR3 is TGCAGTGCGGACGGACTGGTAAACACTGAAGCTTTCTTT. Translated: CSADGLVNTEAFF.